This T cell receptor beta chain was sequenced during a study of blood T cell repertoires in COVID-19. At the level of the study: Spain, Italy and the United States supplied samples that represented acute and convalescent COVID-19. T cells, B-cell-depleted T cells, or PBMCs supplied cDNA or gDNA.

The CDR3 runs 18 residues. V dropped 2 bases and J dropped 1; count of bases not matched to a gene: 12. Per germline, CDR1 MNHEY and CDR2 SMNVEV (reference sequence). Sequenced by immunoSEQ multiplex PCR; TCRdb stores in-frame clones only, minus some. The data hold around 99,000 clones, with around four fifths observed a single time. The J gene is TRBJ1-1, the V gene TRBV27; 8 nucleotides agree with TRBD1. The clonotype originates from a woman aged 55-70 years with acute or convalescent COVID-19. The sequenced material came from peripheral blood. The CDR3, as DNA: TGTGCCAGCAGTTTAGAGGCGTTCCCCGGGACAGGGAACACTGAAGCTTTCTTT. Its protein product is CASSLEAFPGTGNTEAFF.